The clone carrying this T cell receptor (beta chain) has a count of ten or more. Its target is not known. The CDR3 covers 18 residues. CDR1 is SGHRS and CDR2 is YFSETQ in the germline V gene. The J segment lost 3 bases and the V segment lost 0 bases, leaving 9 bases of the junction unmatched. This entry comes from a study of T-cell reconstitution after alpha-beta-depleted transplantation in children. Study conclusions and caveats: After transplant, high TCRbeta diversity at day 60 in some patients arose from surviving recipient T cells and thymic progenitors. At around two months after transplant, the alpha-beta T cells were reportedly derived from several hundred expanded clones that came from non-depleted graft cells. T-cell counts and diversity at one year post-transplant came mainly from newly produced T cells.

Library preparation (for TCRbeta) was performed with unique molecular identifiers. TCRdb reprocessed the PCR reads via MiXCR and lists one record per CDR3 protein. The data contain 450,000 to 550,000 distinct CDR3 sequences, about an eighth of them seen just once; the ten biggest clones take up about 15%. This rearrangement joins TRBV5-1 to TRBJ2-1, with 10 positions matching TRBD2. Sequenced here: PBMCs, mostly from graft donor cells, sampled 180 days after TCRalphabeta/CD19-depleted stem cell transplant. The receptor's source is a female patient aged 2-9 years who had a stem cell transplant for aplastic anemia, so the T cells may come from the graft donor. The CDR3 DNA is TGCGCCAGCAGCTTGGCCATAACTAGCGGGAACCTCTACAATGAGCAGTTCTTC. Translated: CASSLAITSGNLYNEQFF.